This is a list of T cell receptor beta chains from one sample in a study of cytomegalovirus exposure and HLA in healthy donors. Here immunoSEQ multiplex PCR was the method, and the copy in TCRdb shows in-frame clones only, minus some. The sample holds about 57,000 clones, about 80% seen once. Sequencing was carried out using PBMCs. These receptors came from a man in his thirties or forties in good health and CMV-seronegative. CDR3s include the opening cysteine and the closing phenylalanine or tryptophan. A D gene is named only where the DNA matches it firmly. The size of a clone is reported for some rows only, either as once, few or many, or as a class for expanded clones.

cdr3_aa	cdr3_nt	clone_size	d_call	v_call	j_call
CASRGQGAVRGYTF	TGTGCCAGCAGAGGGCAGGGGGCAGTTCGGGGCTACACCTTC	NA	TRBD1	TRBV7-9	TRBJ1-2
CASGQAGTQNQPQHF	TGTGCTAGTGGCCAGGCCGGGACACAAAATCAGCCCCAGCATTTT	NA	NA	TRBV12-5	TRBJ1-5
CASSSRLAGERSEQFF	TGTGCCAGCAGTTCTCGACTAGCGGGAGAACGCAGTGAGCAGTTCTTC	NA	TRBD2	TRBV11-2	TRBJ2-1
CASSELAVNTGELFF	TGTGCCAGCAGTGAATTGGCAGTGAACACCGGGGAGCTGTTTTTT	NA	NA	TRBV2	TRBJ2-2
CASSHEGAGRNQPQHF	TGCGCCAGCAGCCACGAAGGGGCCGGACGCAATCAGCCCCAGCATTTT	NA	NA	TRBV4-1	TRBJ1-5
CASSVGQGGDGYTF	TGTGCCAGCAGCGTAGGACAAGGGGGGGATGGCTACACCTTC	once	NA	TRBV9	TRBJ1-2
CAWSPGQGWGEKLFF	TGTGCCTGGAGTCCCGGACAGGGTTGGGGTGAAAAACTGTTTTTT	once	TRBD1	TRBV30	TRBJ1-4
CASSQVGRVVYEQYF	TGTGCCAGCAGCCAAGTTGGCAGGGTGGTATACGAGCAGTACTTC	NA	NA	TRBV14	TRBJ2-7
CASRGTGGREQYF	TGTGCCAGCAGGGGAACAGGGGGCAGGGAGCAGTACTTC	NA	TRBD1	TRBV27	TRBJ2-7
CATATDYTQYF	TGTGCCACCGCGACGGACTATACGCAGTATTTT	NA	NA	TRBV10-3	TRBJ2-3
CASSLGQLMGGEQFF	TGTGCCAGCAGTTTGGGACAGCTGATGGGGGGTGAGCAGTTCTTC	NA	NA	TRBV27	TRBJ2-1